The following is a T cell receptor (beta chain) sequence with its context. The target antigen is unknown. The source of the sample is a study of OX40 agonist ivuxolimab in advanced cancers. Germline V gene data show CDR1 as MNHNY and CDR2 as SVGAGI (reference sequence). The CDR3 totals 15 residues. Trimming left V 6 bases short and J 4 bases short, with 16 bases between. Method: immunoSEQ multiplex PCR; TCRdb's copy keeps in-frame clones and lacks some. The sample holds approximately 66,000 clones, 85% seen once. Overall study results and limits: Those patients achieving a partial response at 0.1-3.0 mg/kg showed among the lowest clonal expansion. Dosing at 0.1 to 3.0 mg/kg was accompanied by clonal expansion of CD4+ and CD8+ blood T cells by week 6.

This specimen consisted of CD4+ or CD8+ T cells sorted from blood, obtained in a trial of the OX40 agonist ivuxolimab. The TCR originated in an adult with an advanced solid tumor such as melanoma, head and neck, liver or kidney cancer. The chain employs TRBV6-6 and TRBJ2-4; TRBD1 might be the D (6 bases). The CDR3 loop reads CASSLDQGIKNIQYF. The CDR3 nucleotides are TGTGCCAGCAGCCTCGACCAGGGGATAAAAAACATTCAGTACTTC.